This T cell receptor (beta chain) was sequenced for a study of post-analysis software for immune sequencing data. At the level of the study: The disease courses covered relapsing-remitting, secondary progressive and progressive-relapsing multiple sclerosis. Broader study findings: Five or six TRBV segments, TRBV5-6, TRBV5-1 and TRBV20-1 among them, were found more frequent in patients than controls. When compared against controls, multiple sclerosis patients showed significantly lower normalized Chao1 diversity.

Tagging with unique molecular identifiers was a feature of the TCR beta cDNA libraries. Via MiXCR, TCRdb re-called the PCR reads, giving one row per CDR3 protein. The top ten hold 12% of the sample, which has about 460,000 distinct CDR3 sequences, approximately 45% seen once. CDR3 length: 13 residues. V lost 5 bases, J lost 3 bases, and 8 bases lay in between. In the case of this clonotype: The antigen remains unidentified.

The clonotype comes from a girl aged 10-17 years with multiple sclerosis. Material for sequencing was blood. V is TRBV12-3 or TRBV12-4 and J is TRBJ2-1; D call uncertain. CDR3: CASSGRFYNEQFF. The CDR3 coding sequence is TGTGCCAGCAGTGGACGATTCTACAATGAGCAGTTCTTC.